The 16 T cell receptor beta chains listed next were all sequenced from one sample in a study of blood T cell repertoires in COVID-19. Clones were sequenced by immunoSEQ multiplex PCR, and TCRdb holds only the in-frame ones, with some missing. The repertoire holds about 270,000 clones, approximately 81% seen once, with just under 3% in the top ten. Sequencing was performed on peripheral blood. These receptors were collected from a woman in her sixties with active or convalescent COVID-19.

This clone has just one count. The chain joins TRBV7-3 to TRBJ1-4, with D unresolved. V lost 4 bases and J lost 10, with 22 bases in between. Germline V gene lookup returns CDR1 SGHTA and CDR2 FQGTGA. The CDR3 is 16 amino acids. DNA of the CDR3: TGTGCCAGCAGCTGGACGGGTAACGCGAAGGCGGGAAAACTGTTTTTT. The encoded protein is CASSWTGNAKAGKLFF.

The J gene is TRBJ1-1, the V gene TRBV20-1, with D possibly being TRBD1 (6 bases). CDR1 DFQATT and CDR2 SNEGSKA come from the germline V gene (reference sequence). V was trimmed by 3 bases and J by 0 bases, leaving 20 bases between them. The CDR3 consists of 17 residues. DNA of the CDR3: TGCAGTGCTAGTAATACAGGGACCGGGGATTTGAACACTGAAGCTTTCTTT. Translating it yields CSASNTGTGDLNTEAFF.

The chain has TRBV2 and TRBJ2-3; 8 bases fit TRBD2. Looked up from germline, CDR1 is SNHLY and CDR2 is FYNNEI. This CDR3 contains 14 residues. V was pared by 5 bases and J by 4 bases, with 5 bases of the junction left unmatched. The CDR3 bases are TGTGCCAGCAGTTCCGGGACTAGAGCAGATACGCAGTATTTT. It is translated as CASSSGTRADTQYF.

The chain couples TRBV28 to TRBJ1-2, with D possibly TRBD1 on 6 matching bases. The CDR3 extends over 16 amino acids. V gave up 2 bases and J gave up 2 bases, with 15 bases separating them. Germline CDR1 MDHEN, CDR2 SYDVKM. Here the CDR3 reads CASSLGGQLGNYGYTF. DNA of the CDR3: TGTGCCAGCAGTTTAGGCGGACAGCTTGGGAACTATGGCTACACCTTC.

The chain carries TRBV10-3 and TRBJ1-1, with D unresolved. Trimming took off 4 bases at V and 0 bases at J, with 15 bases between the two ends. This CDR3 comprises 16 residues. CDR1 is ENHRY, CDR2 SYGVKD, per germline. CDR3 sequence reads: CAISGPSLTMNTEAFF. CDR3 sequence (DNA): TGTGCCATCAGTGGGCCCAGTCTTACCATGAACACTGAAGCTTTCTTT.

The chain has TRBV6-5 and TRBJ1-6; possible D gene TRBD1, 5 bases. The germline V and J ends were trimmed by 7 bases and 6 bases, with 16 bases remaining between them. The length of the CDR3 is 15 residues. Germline V lookup: CDR1 MNHEY, CDR2 SVGAGI. CDR3 protein: CASNDAGGINSPLHF. CDR3 DNA sequence: TGTGCCAGCAACGACGCGGGGGGAATTAATTCACCCCTCCACTTT.

This sequence joins TRBV19 and TRBJ1-4, with no clear D. Looked up from germline, CDR1 is LNHDA and CDR2 is SQIVND (reference sequence). CDR3 length equals 14 residues. V was trimmed by 7 bases and J by 4 bases, leaving 13 bases between them. CDR3 region: CASNVETNNEKLFF. CDR3 bases: TGTGCCAGTAATGTGGAGACCAATAATGAAAAACTGTTTTTT.

V gene TRBV15 combines with J gene TRBJ2-3; tentative D call: TRBD2 (5 bases). V lost 1 base and J lost 0, with 11 bases in between. The CDR3 loop spans 16 amino acids. CDR1 is LNHNV and CDR2 is YYDKDF in the germline V gene (reference sequence). CDR3 bases: TGTGCCACCAGCAGAGGCTTCCAGCGGAGCACAGATACGCAGTATTTT. Its protein is CATSRGFQRSTDTQYF.

This clone was recorded once. This chain connects TRBV27 to TRBJ1-6; weak D call: TRBD1 (6 bases). The CDR3 contains 15 residues. Trimming took 2 bases from V and 6 from J, leaving 11 bases between them. The germline gives CDR1 MNHEY, CDR2 SMNVEV (reference sequence). The chain's CDR3 is CASSLATGSNSPLHF. CDR3 nucleotide sequence: TGTGCCAGCAGTTTAGCGACAGGTTCTAATTCACCCCTCCACTTT.

V gene TRBV7-9 combines with J gene TRBJ2-7, with 7 nucleotides matching TRBD1. CDR1 SEHNR and CDR2 FQNEAQ come from the germline V gene (reference sequence). The ends lost 1 base at V and 3 bases at J; junction bases unmatched: 3. This CDR3 is built from 14 residues. CDR3 bases: TGTGCCAGCAGCTTAGGCAGGGGGTTCTACGAGCAGTACTTC. It is translated as CASSLGRGFYEQYF. Drawing the rest from reference TRBV7-9 and TRBJ2-7, the complete variable domain is DTGVSQNPRHKITKRGQNVTFRCDPISEHNRLYWYRQTLGQGPEFLTYFQNEAQLEKSRLLSDRFSAERPKGSFSTLEIQRTEQGDSAMYLCASSLGRGFYEQYFGPGTRLTVT.

The chain's CDR3 is CASRGASTGENEKLFF. In nucleotides, the CDR3 is TGTGCCAGCAGGGGAGCTTCGACAGGCGAGAATGAAAAACTGTTTTTT. The chain links TRBV27 to TRBJ1-4, with a weak D call TRBD1 (6 bases). The CDR3 is made up of 16 amino acids. Trimming pared 6 bases from V and 5 bases from J, leaving 19 bases between. Germline CDR1 and CDR2: MNHEY and SMNVEV (reference sequence).

The sample holds a few counts of this clone. This chain connects TRBV7-3 to TRBJ2-2; D perhaps matches TRBD1 (5 bases). The CDR3 is made up of 15 amino acids. Trimming took off 3 bases at V and 6 bases at J, with 14 bases between the two ends. Germline loops: CDR1 SGHTA, CDR2 FQGTGA. The CDR3, as DNA: TGTGCCAGCAGCTTCACAGCAACAGGTTCCGGGGAGCTGTTTTTT. Protein product: CASSFTATGSGELFF.

CDR3 nucleotide sequence: TGTGCCAGCACCGCGGACAATCTGCTCGGTACTGAAGCTTTCTTT. Protein product: CASTADNLLGTEAFF. The chain joins TRBV6-1 to TRBJ1-1, with TRBD1 as a possible D gene (5 bases). The CDR3 has 15 residues. V was pared by 7 bases and J by 5 bases, with 20 bases between. Looked up from germline, CDR1 is MNHNS and CDR2 is SASEGT.

This rearrangement joins TRBV6-5 to TRBJ2-3; unclear D gene. V was pared by 0 bases and J by 2 bases, with 9 bases between. Germline CDR1 is MNHEY and CDR2 is SVGAGI. The CDR3 is 15 residues long. CDR3 loop: CASSYSYDNTDTQYF. The CDR3 nucleotides are TGTGCCAGCAGTTACTCTTACGACAACACAGATACGCAGTATTTT.

This chain joins TRBV7-3 and TRBJ2-3; the D gene is possibly TRBD2 (6 bases). The CDR3 sequence is 14 residues long. The germline V and J ends were trimmed by 8 bases and 2 bases, with 14 bases remaining between them. In germline, CDR1 is SGHTA, CDR2 FQGTGA. CDR3 region: CASSPGVTTDTQYF. CDR3 bases: TGTGCCAGCTCACCGGGGGTTACCACAGATACGCAGTATTTT.

The chain combines TRBV6-6 with TRBJ1-2, with D possibly TRBD1 on 6 matching bases. Germline V gene sequence: CDR1 MNHNY, CDR2 SVGAGI (reference sequence). V was trimmed by 5 bases and J by 4 bases, leaving 11 bases between them. The length of the CDR3 is 13 residues. CDR3 region: CASSAGQRYGYTF. CDR3 bases: TGTGCCAGCAGTGCCGGACAGCGCTATGGCTACACCTTC.